The subject of this entry is one T cell receptor beta chain. 60 Vbeta and 13 Jbeta primers were used in PCR. Data came from immunoSEQ multiplex PCR; TCRdb stores just in-frame clones and leaves some out. Among 100,000 to 150,000 clones, approximately 78% were seen once, and the ten largest hold 0.95% to 1.4%. J was trimmed by 1 base and V by 1 base; bases with no gene match: 3. Germline V CDR1 and CDR2: LGHNT, FRNRAP. The CDR3 totals 16 residues. The sample originates from a study of cytomegalovirus exposure and HLA in healthy donors. Across the study: Early released data comprised tens of millions of unique TCRs from HLA-typed donors.

Sequencing was done on a sample of PBMCs. This receptor was identified in a woman aged 30 to 39 in good health and CMV-seronegative. The chain links TRBV12-5 to TRBJ2-5; 10 bases fit TRBD1. The CDR3 here is CASGLGTGGVQETQYF. Written as DNA, the CDR3 is TGTGCTAGTGGTTTGGGGACAGGGGGTGTCCAAGAGACCCAGTACTTC.